This T cell receptor beta chain was profiled in a study of cytomegalovirus exposure and HLA in healthy donors. General study results and limits: Presence/absence analyses took donor sequencing depth as roughly uniform. It was reported that the classifier diagnosed cytomegalovirus status with high specificity and sensitivity in both the original and validation cohorts.

Remarks on this clone: Its specificity is unknown.

The primer mix had 60 Vbeta and 13 Jbeta primers. Some clones are missing from TCRdb's copy, which holds only in-frame ones; the method was immunoSEQ multiplex PCR. The sample's table shows under 250,000 clones. V lost 2 bases and J lost 3, with 5 bases in between. The CDR3 loop spans 12 amino acids. Germline V gene lookup returns CDR1 SEHNR and CDR2 FQNEAQ (reference sequence). The receptor's source is a girl aged 2 to 10 in good health and CMV-seropositive. This chain connects TRBV7-9 to TRBJ2-7; D uncertain. The source material was PBMCs. The CDR3 region is CASSLSFYEQYF. The CDR3 coding sequence is TGTGCCAGCAGCTTATCTTTCTACGAGCAGTACTTC.